The TCR beta chain described here comes from a study of blood T cell repertoires in COVID-19. About the study: Sites in the United States, Italy and Spain provided acute and convalescent COVID-19 samples. PBMCs, B-cell-depleted T cells, or T cells provided the cDNA or gDNA that made up the material.

Germline CDR1 reads SGHTA; CDR2 reads FQGNSA. The CDR3 spans 15 residues. Trimming pared 7 bases from V and 7 bases from J, leaving 20 bases between. Some clones are missing from TCRdb's copy, which holds only in-frame ones; the method was immunoSEQ multiplex PCR. The sample records approximately 36,000 clones, about nine tenths being singletons. The chain joins TRBV7-2 to TRBJ2-1, with D possibly matching TRBD1 (6 bases). The specimen was peripheral blood. This clonotype was sampled from a man in his 60s with acute or convalescent COVID-19. This chain's CDR3 is CASTPRDRRENEQFF. The CDR3 DNA follows: TGTGCCAGCACCCCTCGCGACAGGAGAGAAAATGAGCAGTTCTTC. The whole variable domain, filled in from reference TRBV7-2 and TRBJ2-1, reads GAGVSQSPSNKVTEKGKDVELRCDPISGHTALYWYRQSLGQGLEFLIYFQGNSAPDKSGLPSDRFSAERTGGSVSTLTIQRTQQEDSAVYLCASTPRDRRENEQFFGPGTRLTVL.